The TCR beta chain described here comes from a study of shared T cell receptors in the human thymus. The CDR3 is made up of 15 amino acids. Germline-derived CDR1 and CDR2 are LNHNV and YYDKDF (reference sequence). Trimming shortened V by 1 base and J by 3 bases, and 11 bases separated the two germline ends. Sequenced by immunoSEQ multiplex PCR; TCRdb stores in-frame clones only, minus some. The data show some 760,000 clones, 70% to 90% seen once. This same sample was also part of a study on human thymus T cells. Turning to that study: Corrective surgery for congenital heart defects was being performed on the healthy Finnish infants who served as donors. The thymus tissue came from resections taken during corrective heart surgery. Thymic and blood repertoires appeared to carry a bias in their V and J gene usage. Related research found strongly overlapping thymic repertoires in unrelated individuals.

Material for sequencing was thymocytes. The chain is built from TRBV15 and TRBJ2-3; perhaps TRBD1 as D (5 bases). The receptor was derived from a girl under two years old with a congenital heart defect. CDR3 sequence: CATSRGGSLTDTQYF. In DNA, the CDR3 is TGTGCCACCAGCAGAGGGGGCAGTCTTACAGATACGCAGTATTTT.